This T cell receptor (beta chain) was observed in a study of T cells in women clearing cervical HPV infection. Study-level results: Cases and controls were distinguished at AUC 0.83 by richness and V genes. TRBV6-7 abundance was lower in cases than controls (0.11% versus 0.16%).

TCR beta CDR3 amplified by multiplex PCR from approximately 1,100 ng genomic DNA. Only in-frame clones appear in the TCRdb table, and some are missing; sequencing was by immunoSEQ multiplex PCR. The table lists some 25,000 clones. As regards this clone: Antigen unknown. The CDR3 is cut off 3 residues early in the read; its end comes from the germline J gene.

The germline V gene encodes CDR1 LGHNT and CDR2 FRNRAP. The trim removed 6 bases at V and 4 bases at J, leaving 9 bases unmatched. The CDR3 length is 15 residues. The sequence was obtained from a woman between 18 and 70 years old with a cervical HPV16 infection that either progressed to CIN3+ or cleared (not recorded which). Specimen: blood buffy coat. The chain employs TRBV12-5 and TRBJ1-5; 7 nucleotides align to TRBD1. Partial CDR3 DNA: TGTGCTAGTGGCCTGGACAGGACCCTAAATCAGCCC. Encoded protein: CASGLDRTLNQP. The CDR3 in its entirety is CASGLDRTLNQPQHF.